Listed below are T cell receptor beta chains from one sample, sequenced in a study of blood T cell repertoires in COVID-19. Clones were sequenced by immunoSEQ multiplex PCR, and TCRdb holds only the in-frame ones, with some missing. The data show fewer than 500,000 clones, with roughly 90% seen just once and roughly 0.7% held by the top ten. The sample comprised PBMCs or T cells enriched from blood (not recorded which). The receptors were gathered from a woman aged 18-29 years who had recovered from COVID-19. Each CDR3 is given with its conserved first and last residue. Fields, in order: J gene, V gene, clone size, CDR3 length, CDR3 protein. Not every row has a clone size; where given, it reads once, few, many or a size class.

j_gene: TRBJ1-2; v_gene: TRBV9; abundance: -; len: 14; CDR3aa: CASSAAGTNYGYTF
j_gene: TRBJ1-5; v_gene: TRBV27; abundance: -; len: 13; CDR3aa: CATPRRSNQPQHF
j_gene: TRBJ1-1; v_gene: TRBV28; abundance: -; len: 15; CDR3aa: CASSSPDRGSTEAFF
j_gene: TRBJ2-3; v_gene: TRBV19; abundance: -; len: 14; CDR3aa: CASGDRASTDTQYF
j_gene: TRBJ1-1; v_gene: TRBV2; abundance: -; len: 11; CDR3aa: CASGAGQEAFF
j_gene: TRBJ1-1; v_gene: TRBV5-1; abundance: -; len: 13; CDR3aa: CASSRTGNTEAFF
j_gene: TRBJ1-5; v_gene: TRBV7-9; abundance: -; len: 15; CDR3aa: CASSLGGTANQPQHF
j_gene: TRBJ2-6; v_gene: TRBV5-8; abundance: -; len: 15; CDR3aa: CASSLEGAGANVLTF
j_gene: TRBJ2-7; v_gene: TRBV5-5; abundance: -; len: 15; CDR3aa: CASSSGQSPSYEQYF
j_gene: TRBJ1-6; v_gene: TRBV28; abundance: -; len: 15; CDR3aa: CASSADSSYNSPLHF
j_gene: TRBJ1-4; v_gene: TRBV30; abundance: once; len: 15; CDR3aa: CAWSGRAVRGEKLFF
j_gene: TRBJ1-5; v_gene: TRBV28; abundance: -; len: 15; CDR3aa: CASSRIGQGVQPQHF
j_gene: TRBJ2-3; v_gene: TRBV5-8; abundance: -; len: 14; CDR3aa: CASSLTGVPDTQYF
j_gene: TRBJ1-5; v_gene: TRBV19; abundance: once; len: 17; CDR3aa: CASRHRVDRGLGQPQHF
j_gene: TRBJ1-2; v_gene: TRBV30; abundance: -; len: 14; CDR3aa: CAWSGSEGASGYTF
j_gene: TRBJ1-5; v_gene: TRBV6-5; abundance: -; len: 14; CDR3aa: CASSSGYDNQPQHF
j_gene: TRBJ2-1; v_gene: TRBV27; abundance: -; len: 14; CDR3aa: CASSLSENLNEQFF
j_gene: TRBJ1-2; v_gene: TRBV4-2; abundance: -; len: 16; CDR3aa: CASSQDMEVGGDGYTF
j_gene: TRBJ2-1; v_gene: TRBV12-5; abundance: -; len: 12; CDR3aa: CASGLLGQKQFF
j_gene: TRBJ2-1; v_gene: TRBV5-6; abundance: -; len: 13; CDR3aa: CASSLAGSDEQFF
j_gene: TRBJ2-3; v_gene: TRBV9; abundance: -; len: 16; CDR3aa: CASSAALTGDTDTQYF
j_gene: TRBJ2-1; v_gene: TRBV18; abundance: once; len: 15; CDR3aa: CASSRLAGAYNEQFF
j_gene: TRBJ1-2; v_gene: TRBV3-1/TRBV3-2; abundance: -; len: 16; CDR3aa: CASSGAYEGDLDGYTF
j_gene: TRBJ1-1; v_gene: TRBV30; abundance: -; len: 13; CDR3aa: CAWSGGGNTEAFF
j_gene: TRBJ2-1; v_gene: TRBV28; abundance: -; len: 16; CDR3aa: CASRGTSGGAPDEQFF
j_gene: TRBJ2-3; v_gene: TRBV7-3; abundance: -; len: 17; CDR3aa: CASSPSGSGGTTDTQYF
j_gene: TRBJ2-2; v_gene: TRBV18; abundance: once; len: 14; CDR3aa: CASTQVPNTGELFF
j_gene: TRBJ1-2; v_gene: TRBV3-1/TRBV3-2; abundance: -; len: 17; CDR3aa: CASSQETGRESNYGYTF
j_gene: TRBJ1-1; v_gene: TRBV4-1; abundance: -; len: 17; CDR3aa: CASKWDRTATMNTEAFF
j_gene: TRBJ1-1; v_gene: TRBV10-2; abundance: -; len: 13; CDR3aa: CASSETVHTEAFF
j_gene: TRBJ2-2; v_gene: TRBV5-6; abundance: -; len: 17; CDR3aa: CASSFILGQGARGELFF
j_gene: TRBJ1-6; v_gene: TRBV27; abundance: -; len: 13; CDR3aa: CASSFTTNSPLHF
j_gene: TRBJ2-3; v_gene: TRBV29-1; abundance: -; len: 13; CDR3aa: CSGGAGETDTQYF
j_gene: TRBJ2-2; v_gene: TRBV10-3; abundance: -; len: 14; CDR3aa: CAISELGGTGELFF
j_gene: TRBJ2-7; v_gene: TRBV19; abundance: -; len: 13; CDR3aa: CASSAGLGYEQYF
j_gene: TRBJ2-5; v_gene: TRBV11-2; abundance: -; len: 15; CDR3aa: CASSPGQGSGETQYF
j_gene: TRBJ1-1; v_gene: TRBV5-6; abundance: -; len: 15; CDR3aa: CASSPPTQGLTEAFF
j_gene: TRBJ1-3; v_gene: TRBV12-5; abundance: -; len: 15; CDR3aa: CASGLPRDSGNTIYF
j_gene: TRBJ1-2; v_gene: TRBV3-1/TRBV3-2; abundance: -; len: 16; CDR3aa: CASSQGRRQDLYGYTF
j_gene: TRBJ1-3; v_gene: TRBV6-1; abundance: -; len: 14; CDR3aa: CASSEQDRANTIYF
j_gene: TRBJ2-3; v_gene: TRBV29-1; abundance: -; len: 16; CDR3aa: CSVEDLHRQGTDTQYF
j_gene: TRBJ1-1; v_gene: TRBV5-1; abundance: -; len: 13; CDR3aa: CASSFRTGFEAFF
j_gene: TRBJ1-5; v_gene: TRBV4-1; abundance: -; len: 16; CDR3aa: CASSEDSYYSNQPQHF
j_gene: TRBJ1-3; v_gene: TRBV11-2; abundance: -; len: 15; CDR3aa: CASSLTGASGNTIYF
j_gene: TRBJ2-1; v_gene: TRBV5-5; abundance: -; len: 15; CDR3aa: CASSLTGTSNNEQFF
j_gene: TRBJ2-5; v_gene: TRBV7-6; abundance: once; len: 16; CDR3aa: CASSLKYTSGAETQYF
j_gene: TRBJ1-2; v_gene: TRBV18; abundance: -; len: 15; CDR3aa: CASSPGAGLRDGYTF
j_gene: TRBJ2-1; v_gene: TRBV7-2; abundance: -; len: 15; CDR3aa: CASSSTQGATNEQFF
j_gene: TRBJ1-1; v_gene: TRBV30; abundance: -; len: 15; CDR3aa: CAWTKNRGRNTEAFF
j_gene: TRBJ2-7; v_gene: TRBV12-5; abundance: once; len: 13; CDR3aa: CASGSDRYYEQYF
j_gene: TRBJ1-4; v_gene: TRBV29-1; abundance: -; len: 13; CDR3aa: CSVPGATNEKLFF
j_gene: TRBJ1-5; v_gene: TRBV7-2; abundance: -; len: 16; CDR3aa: CASSFLGQGANQPQHF
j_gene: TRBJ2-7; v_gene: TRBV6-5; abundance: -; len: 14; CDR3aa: CASRGQGGPREQYF
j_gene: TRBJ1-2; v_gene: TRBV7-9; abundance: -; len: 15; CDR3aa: CASSYDPDRVDGYTF
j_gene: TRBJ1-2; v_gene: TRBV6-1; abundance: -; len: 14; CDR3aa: CASREARDRVGYTF